A selection of T cell receptor beta chains follows, all from one sample in a study of radiation and T cells in renal cell carcinoma. Clones were sequenced by immunoSEQ multiplex PCR, and TCRdb holds only the in-frame ones, with some missing. Among more than 140,000 clones listed, around 78% were seen once. The source was blood, collected from a patient whose treatment included radiotherapy and nephrectomy. The receptors stem from a woman aged 50 to 60 with renal cell carcinoma. CDR3s leave out the opening cysteine and the closing phenylalanine or tryptophan.

CDR3 protein	V gene	J gene
ASSPPYGEGEKLF	TRBV18	TRBJ1-4
ASSYSLSEEQY	TRBV6-5	TRBJ2-7
ASSPPNGRTTYEQY	TRBV18	TRBJ2-7
AISSGQGTYGYT	TRBV10-3	TRBJ1-2
ASSEGGGYGYT	TRBV2	TRBJ1-2
ASRPDRGPTYEQY	TRBV6-5	TRBJ2-7
SASSPYEQY	TRBV20-1	TRBJ2-7
ASSLVMGVVNTEAF	TRBV11-2	TRBJ1-1
ASSQSYRQVRNTIY	TRBV4-3	TRBJ1-3
ASSFSGAGTQY	TRBV5-4	TRBJ2-5
ASSYGGQSNYGYT	TRBV6-6	TRBJ1-2
ASSGDRGSGDEKLF	TRBV2	TRBJ1-4
ASSVGRTNYGYT	TRBV9	TRBJ1-2
ASSIRQSGNTIY	TRBV19	TRBJ1-3
ASSLVAGGPYEQF	TRBV5-6	TRBJ2-1
ASSTSGGLLETQY	TRBV5-1	TRBJ2-5
ASSTGLAEETQY	TRBV2	TRBJ2-5
ASSLVGNSYNEQF	TRBV5-1	TRBJ2-1
ASSLNSDSHEAF	TRBV7-2	TRBJ1-1
ASSASRNYEQY	TRBV10-1	TRBJ2-7
ASSVAEGSYEQY	TRBV9	TRBJ2-7
ASSGIDEAF	TRBV7-2	TRBJ1-1
ASSGLYYEQY	TRBV25-1	TRBJ2-7
ASSLGQGTINTEAF	TRBV5-6	TRBJ1-1
ATSDRNTGELF	TRBV10-3	TRBJ2-2
ASTPEGSKGETQY	TRBV5-1	TRBJ2-5
ARSGGASDTQY	TRBV11-2	TRBJ2-3
ASSLGTRITDTQY	TRBV5-1	TRBJ2-3
ASSQHGREQAGYT	TRBV4-3	TRBJ1-2
ASTQQGFDQPQH	TRBV19	TRBJ1-5
ASRGWDSYGYT	TRBV6-5	TRBJ1-2
ATTLATRTGELF	TRBV2	TRBJ2-2
ASSLAGHRETQY	TRBV2	TRBJ2-5
ASSPDGEYGYT	TRBV7-9	TRBJ1-2
ASTDTGGDSYEQY	TRBV6-5	TRBJ2-7
ASWRTGAWNEKLF	TRBV28	TRBJ1-4
SVRTGSTDTQY	TRBV29-1	TRBJ2-3
ASSLFGGSGTYEQY	TRBV5-6	TRBJ2-7
ASSPQTENTEAF	TRBV7-2	TRBJ1-1
ASSPGTSGDAYYNEQF	TRBV5-4	TRBJ2-1
ASSLETANTEAF	TRBV7-9	TRBJ1-1
ASSLPLGGDYYEQY	TRBV7-9	TRBJ2-7
AWSPGQSNTGELF	TRBV30	TRBJ2-2
SVVTGEEQY	TRBV29-1	TRBJ2-7
ASSYSGTSYEQY	TRBV28	TRBJ2-7
ASSAQTGSTDTQY	TRBV5-1	TRBJ2-3
ASIRTDNYEQY	TRBV6-4	TRBJ2-7
TSSQRTGGYLGTEAF	TRBV1	TRBJ1-1
ATSRVGVYYGYT	TRBV15	TRBJ1-2
ASSLDLGDYEQY	TRBV7-2	TRBJ2-7
ASSGRPAGNTIY	TRBV10-1	TRBJ1-3
ASSATSGGESTQY	TRBV6-4	TRBJ2-3
ASRPKLETGGLNEQY	TRBV4-3	TRBJ2-7
ASSDRGKETQY	TRBV10-2	TRBJ2-5
ASSPNDRTSGRREQY	TRBV4-1	TRBJ2-7